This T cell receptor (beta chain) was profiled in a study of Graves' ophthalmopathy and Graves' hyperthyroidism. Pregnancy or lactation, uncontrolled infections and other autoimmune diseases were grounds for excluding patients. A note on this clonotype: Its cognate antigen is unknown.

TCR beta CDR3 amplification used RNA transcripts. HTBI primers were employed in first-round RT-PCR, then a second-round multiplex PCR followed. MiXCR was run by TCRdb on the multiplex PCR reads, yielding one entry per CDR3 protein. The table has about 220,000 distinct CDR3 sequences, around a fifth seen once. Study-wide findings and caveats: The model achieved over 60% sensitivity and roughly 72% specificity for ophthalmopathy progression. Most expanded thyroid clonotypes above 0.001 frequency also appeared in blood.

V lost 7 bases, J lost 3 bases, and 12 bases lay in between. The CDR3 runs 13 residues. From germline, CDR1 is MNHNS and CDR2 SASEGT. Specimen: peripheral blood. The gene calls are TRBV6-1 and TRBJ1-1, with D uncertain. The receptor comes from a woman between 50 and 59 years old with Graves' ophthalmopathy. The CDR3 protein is CASTLNGDTEAFF. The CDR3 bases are TGTGCCAGCACCCTAAATGGGGACACTGAAGCTTTCTTT.